The 31 T cell receptor beta chains given below trace back to one sample, sequenced in a study of post-analysis software for immune sequencing data. Their target antigens are unknown. Incorporated into the TCR beta cDNA libraries were unique molecular identifiers, which served to reduce PCR and sequencing biases. TCRdb re-called the PCR reads through MiXCR, storing one row per CDR3 protein. The profile covers 700,000 to 900,000 distinct CDR3 sequences, with just over 45% appearing a single time and 4.9% taken by the ten largest. Study results and limitations: When patients were compared with controls, a handful of TRBV segments were more frequent, TRBV5-6, TRBV5-1 and TRBV20-1 among them.

Sample: blood. Receptor source: a girl aged 5 to 17 with multiple sclerosis.

This clonotype was detected only a few times. J is TRBJ2-1 and V is TRBV7-6, with D perhaps matching TRBD1 (5 bases). From germline, CDR1 is SGHVS and CDR2 FNYEAQ. Trimming took 1 base from V and 5 from J, leaving 15 bases between them. The CDR3 is 16 amino acids. The CDR3 region is CASSLVAQGLDNEQFF. For the CDR3, the DNA is TGTGCCAGCAGCTTAGTGGCCCAGGGCTTAGACAATGAGCAGTTCTTC.

This clonotype was recorded a few times. The rearrangement uses TRBV3-1 and TRBJ2-4; 11 bases are a match to TRBD2. CDR3 length: 15 residues. The ends lost 0 bases at V and 7 bases at J; junction bases unmatched: 2. CDR1 is LGHDT, CDR2 YNNKEL, per germline (reference sequence). CDR3 protein: CASSQDRTSGNIQYF. DNA for the CDR3: TGTGCCAGCAGCCAAGATAGGACTAGCGGGAACATTCAGTACTTC.

V gene TRBV5-1 combines with J gene TRBJ2-4; D gene uncertain. Germline lookup yields CDR1 SGHRS and CDR2 YFSETQ. Trimming shortened V by 0 bases and J by 3 bases, and 4 bases separated the two germline ends. The CDR3 spans 13 residues. The CDR3 nucleotides read TGCGCCAGCAGCTTGGACTTCAAAAACATTCAGTACTTC. Its translation: CASSLDFKNIQYF.

This clonotype was counted only a few times. CDR3 amino acids: CASSLSRRSDTQYF. For the CDR3, the DNA is TGCGCCAGCAGCTTGTCCAGGCGTTCAGATACGCAGTATTTT. The gene calls are TRBV5-1 and TRBJ2-3; D not resolved. The CDR3 has 14 amino acids. Trimming left V 1 base short and J 4 bases short, with 10 bases between. Germline assignment: CDR1 SGHRS and CDR2 YFSETQ. Variable domain in full (rest from reference TRBV5-1 and TRBJ2-3): KAGVTQTPRYLIKTRGQQVTLSCSPISGHRSVSWYQQTPGQGLQFLFEYFSETQRNKGNFPGRFSGRQFSNSRSEMNVSTLELGDSALYLCASSLSRRSDTQYFGPGTRLTVL.

This clonotype came up a few times. The chain combines TRBV3-1 with TRBJ2-4; 7 bases fit TRBD2. The J call may be wrong; the DNA end is better matched by TRBJ2-7. The CDR3 is 14 amino acids. Germline values: CDR1 LGHDT, CDR2 YNNKEL (reference sequence). The CDR3 sequence: CASSQVASGYEQYF. The CDR3 DNA reads TGTGCCAGCAGCCAAGTTGCTAGCGGATACGAGCAGTACTTC.

The gene calls are TRBV9 and TRBJ2-5; D is possibly TRBD1 (5 bases). This CDR3 spans 14 amino acids. CDR1 SGDLS and CDR2 YYNGEE come from the germline V gene. V dropped 0 bases and J dropped 5 bases, with 11 bases sitting between them. This chain's CDR3 is CASSVGRGAETQYF. The CDR3 DNA is TGTGCCAGCAGCGTAGGAAGGGGTGCGGAGACCCAGTACTTC.

This chain joins TRBV10-3 and TRBJ2-7; D may be TRBD2 (5 bases). Trimming removed 6 bases from V and 5 bases from J, with 14 bases in between. This CDR3 has 13 amino acids. Germline V gene lookup returns CDR1 ENHRY and CDR2 SYGVKD. The CDR3 sequence: CAIRATRFDEQYF. The CDR3 DNA is TGTGCCATCAGGGCCACTAGATTCGACGAGCAGTACTTC.

The rearrangement joins TRBV15 to TRBJ1-2; TRBD1 is a possible D gene (5 bases). CDR1 and CDR2 (germline): LNHNV, YYDKDF (reference sequence). This CDR3 has 15 amino acids. The V gene lost 0 bases and the J gene lost 3 bases, with 11 bases spanning the gap. The DNA for the CDR3 is TGTGCCACCAGCAGAGACGGGGACCGTGACTATGGCTACACCTTC. Its translation is CATSRDGDRDYGYTF.

This clonotype was counted a few times. This rearrangement joins TRBV4-3 to TRBJ1-2, with D unclear. Germline V gene sequence: CDR1 LGHNA, CDR2 YSLEER. This CDR3 spans 13 amino acids. Trimming cost V 4 bases and J 8 bases, with 14 bases left between them. CDR3 protein: CASSPYPGLGYTF. The CDR3 DNA sequence: TGCGCCAGCAGCCCTTACCCTGGATTAGGCTACACCTTC.

The rearrangement uses TRBV27 and TRBJ2-7, with D perhaps TRBD2 (5 bases). Deletions cut 6 bases from V and 3 bases from J, with 15 bases between. Germline values: CDR1 MNHEY, CDR2 SMNVEV (reference sequence). The CDR3 extends over 14 amino acids. The DNA of the CDR3 is TGTGCCAGCAGCCTCTCCGGGAAGGACTACGAGCAGTACTTC. It codes for CASSLSGKDYEQYF.

The chain is built from TRBV27 and TRBJ2-7; the match to TRBD1 covers 8 bases. The trim removed 5 bases at V and 6 bases at J, leaving 12 bases unmatched. The CDR3 runs 15 residues. From germline, CDR1 is MNHEY and CDR2 SMNVEV (reference sequence). CDR3 nucleotides: TGTGCCAGCAGTGTACAGGGGGGATTTGGGCGCGAGCAGTACTTC. This sequence encodes CASSVQGGFGREQYF.

This clonotype was counted only a few times. V usage is TRBV6-1 and J usage is TRBJ1-2, with 10 bases fitting TRBD1. From germline, CDR1 is MNHNS and CDR2 SASEGT. CDR3 length: 15 residues. J was trimmed by 7 bases and V by 11 bases; bases with no gene match: 16. CDR3 bases: TGTGCCGGCAAAGGAGGGGACAGGGGCAAACCTGGCTACACCTTC. Protein sequence: CAGKGGDRGKPGYTF.

In this sample, this clonotype turned up once. J is TRBJ2-7 and V is TRBV13; 9 bases fit TRBD1. The CDR3 totals 15 residues. V lost 4 bases, J lost 6 bases, and 10 bases stayed unmatched. CDR1 and CDR2 (germline): PRHDT, FYEKMQ (reference sequence). CDR3 residues: CASSSDGQGRGEQYF. The CDR3 DNA reads as TGTGCCAGCAGCTCAGACGGACAGGGGAGGGGCGAGCAGTACTTC.

The chain has TRBV3-1 and TRBJ2-7; D possibly uses TRBD1 or TRBD2 (5 bases each). There are 14 residues in the CDR3. V shed 4 bases and J shed 2 bases, with 12 bases lying between them. The germline V gene has CDR1 LGHDT and CDR2 YNNKEL (reference sequence). In DNA, the CDR3 is TGTGCCAGCAGCCCCGCCCAGGGACCCTACGAGCAGTACTTC. This codes for CASSPAQGPYEQYF.

On this clonotype: A much larger clone differs by one base, so this may be a read error. The genes are TRBV15 and TRBJ1-2; tentative D call: TRBD1 (6 bases). Between the trimmed V and J ends, which lost 0 bases and 8 bases, there was a span of 19 bases. There are 16 residues in the CDR3. The germline V gene has CDR1 LNHNV and CDR2 YYDKDF (reference sequence). CDR3 amino acids: CATSRESRDGGRGYTF. The CDR3 coding sequence is TGTGCCACCAGCAGAGAATCCCGGGACGGGGGGCGCGGCTACACCTTC.

V usage is TRBV6-5 and J usage is TRBJ1-2; 7 nucleotides match TRBD1. Trimming removed 6 bases from V and 3 bases from J; junction bases left unmatched: 4. The CDR3 loop spans 13 amino acids. Looked up from germline, CDR1 is MNHEY and CDR2 is SVGAGI. Here the CDR3 reads CASSNDRDYGYTF. Written as DNA, the CDR3 is TGTGCCAGCAGCAACGACAGGGACTATGGCTACACCTTC.

The chain carries TRBV5-1 and TRBJ2-5, with 8 bases aligning to TRBD1. Germline assignment: CDR1 SGHRS and CDR2 YFSETQ. This CDR3 has 15 residues. V was pared by 4 bases and J by 5 bases, with 10 bases of the junction left unmatched. CDR3 nucleotides: TGCGCCAGCAGCCCGCTTGACAGGGGTTGGGAGACCCAGTACTTC. This sequence encodes CASSPLDRGWETQYF. The variable domain in full, completed from reference TRBV5-1 and TRBJ2-5, reads KAGVTQTPRYLIKTRGQQVTLSCSPISGHRSVSWYQQTPGQGLQFLFEYFSETQRNKGNFPGRFSGRQFSNSRSEMNVSTLELGDSALYLCASSPLDRGWETQYFGPGTRLLVL.

V gene TRBV11-3 combines with J gene TRBJ2-1; TRBD1 matches 10 bases. CDR1 SGHNT and CDR2 YENEEA come from the germline V gene. The CDR3 consists of 20 residues. The ends lost 6 bases at V and 0 bases at J; junction bases unmatched: 17. CDR3 region: CASSQRGDRGFIPSYNEQFF. The DNA of the CDR3 is TGTGCCAGCAGTCAAAGGGGGGACAGGGGCTTTATCCCCTCCTACAATGAGCAGTTCTTC.

The chain recombines TRBV6-5 with TRBJ1-1, with D possibly being TRBD1 (5 bases). CDR1 is MNHEY, CDR2 SVGAGI, per germline. Trimming stripped 2 bases from V and 2 bases from J, with 12 bases between. This CDR3 spans 15 amino acids. In nucleotides, the CDR3 is TGTGCCAGCAGTTACCGGGGGAAATTAAACACTGAAGCTTTCTTT. This codes for CASSYRGKLNTEAFF.

This clonotype was seen a few times. This chain links TRBV28 with TRBJ2-7; tentatively, D is TRBD1 (6 bases). CDR1 is MDHEN and CDR2 is SYDVKM in the germline V gene. V lost 6 bases to trimming and J lost 0 bases, with 15 bases between them. CDR3 length: 15 amino acids. The CDR3 loop is CASSLTGIFSYEQYF. In DNA, the CDR3 is TGTGCCAGCAGCTTAACAGGGATATTCTCCTACGAGCAGTACTTC.

The CDR3: CASSLDWTLFTDTQYF. In nucleotides, the CDR3 is TGTGCCAGCAGCTTAGACTGGACTCTTTTCACAGATACGCAGTATTTT. The V and J genes are TRBV11-2 and TRBJ2-3, with D possibly matching TRBD2 (5 bases). V was pared by 0 bases and J by 2 bases, with 12 bases between. The CDR3 has 16 residues. The germline gives CDR1 SGHAT, CDR2 FQNNGV.

The chain combines TRBV12-3 or TRBV12-4 with TRBJ1-5; the D gene is possibly TRBD1 (5 bases). This CDR3 is 17 amino acids long. Trimming pared 6 bases from V and 6 bases from J, leaving 24 bases between. The DNA of the CDR3 is TGTGCCAGCAGCCTAGGGACTCCAATGGTGGGTGCTCAGCCCCAGCATTTT. Encoded protein: CASSLGTPMVGAQPQHF.

The CDR3 DNA reads TGTGCCAGCAGCCCACGTCCGGTAGCTGAAGCTTTCTTT. Translated: CASSPRPVAEAFF. This sequence joins TRBV9 and TRBJ1-1, with no clear D. The V gene's germline CDR1 is SGDLS and CDR2 YYNGEE. V was clipped by 4 bases and J by 6 bases, with 13 bases between them. This CDR3 contains 13 residues. Together with reference TRBV9 and TRBJ1-1, the CDR3 gives the full variable domain: DSGVTQTPKHLITATGQRVTLRCSPRSGDLSVYWYQQSLDQGLQFLIQYYNGEERAKGNILERFSAQQFPDLHSELNLSSLELGDSALYFCASSPRPVAEAFFGQGTRLTVV.

The chain recombines TRBV20-1 with TRBJ2-7; possible D gene TRBD2, 5 bases. Trimming removed 5 bases at V and 0 bases at J, with 17 bases between. This CDR3 region has 15 residues. CDR1 and CDR2 (germline): DFQATT, SNEGSKA (reference sequence). DNA for the CDR3: TGCAGTGCTCCTGGGGAATGGGAGAGCTCCTACGAGCAGTACTTC. It yields the protein CSAPGEWESSYEQYF.

This clonotype showed up just a few times. The gene calls are TRBV6-1 and TRBJ1-5; 9 bases fit TRBD1. J gave up 4 bases and V 7 bases, and 11 bases lay outside the gene matches. The CDR3 consists of 16 residues. Germline V gene sequence: CDR1 MNHNS, CDR2 SASEGT. The CDR3 DNA is TGTGCCAGCACCTATTCGCCAGGGACAGGGAATCAGCCCCAGCATTTT. Its translation is CASTYSPGTGNQPQHF.

This chain uses TRBV7-8 with TRBJ1-5; D is possibly TRBD1 (6 bases). Germline CDR1 and CDR2: SGHVS and FQNEAQ. V lost 0 bases and J 6 bases, leaving 15 bases between the germline ends. The CDR3 is 16 residues long. The CDR3 protein is CASSLAEGGIGQPQHF. The CDR3 nucleotides are TGTGCCAGCAGCTTAGCGGAGGGGGGAATTGGTCAGCCCCAGCATTTT.

CDR3: CASSLAGPGGGETQYF. The CDR3 DNA follows: TGTGCCAGCAGCTTAGCTGGGCCAGGGGGTGGAGAGACCCAGTACTTC. This rearrangement joins TRBV7-2 to TRBJ2-5, with 7 positions matching TRBD1. J gave up 4 bases and V 0 bases, and 8 bases lay outside the gene matches. The CDR3 runs 16 residues. CDR1 is SGHTA, CDR2 FQGNSA, per germline.

This clonotype was counted a few times. The V gene is TRBV5-1, the J gene TRBJ2-1, with D perhaps given as TRBD1 or TRBD2 (5 bases each). Between the trimmed V and J ends, which lost 5 bases and 10 bases, there was a span of 19 bases. The germline gives CDR1 SGHRS, CDR2 YFSETQ. The CDR3 loop spans 14 amino acids. The DNA for the CDR3 is TGCGCCAGCAGTGGGAGTATGGGGGAGACAGAGCAGTTCTTC. Protein product: CASSGSMGETEQFF.

This chain joins TRBV7-2 and TRBJ2-1, with 7 bases aligning to TRBD2. V was clipped by 5 bases and J by 7 bases; unmatched bases: 5. Germline loops: CDR1 SGHTA, CDR2 FQGNSA. CDR3 size: 13 residues. CDR3 loop: CASSMTGGNEQFF. In nucleotides, the CDR3 is TGTGCCAGCAGCATGACCGGGGGGAATGAGCAGTTCTTC.

The J gene is TRBJ2-7, the V gene TRBV15; D may be TRBD1 or TRBD2 (5 bases each). CDR3 length: 13 residues. Germline V lookup: CDR1 LNHNV, CDR2 YYDKDF (reference sequence). V was pared by 3 bases and J by 6 bases, with 12 bases between. The CDR3 nucleotides read TGTGCCACCAGCAGCCTCTTGAGGGGCGAGCAGTACTTC. Translating it yields CATSSLLRGEQYF.

This clonotype showed up just once. The J gene is TRBJ1-1, the V gene TRBV7-6, with 8 bases identical to TRBD1. The CDR3 runs 15 residues. CDR1 and CDR2 from the germline V gene are SGHVS and FNYEAQ. V lost 5 bases to trimming and J lost 1 base; unmatched junction nucleotides: 6. This CDR3 is CASSQGQGGNTEAFF. The CDR3 region has the DNA TGTGCCAGCAGCCAAGGACAGGGCGGGAACACTGAAGCTTTCTTT.